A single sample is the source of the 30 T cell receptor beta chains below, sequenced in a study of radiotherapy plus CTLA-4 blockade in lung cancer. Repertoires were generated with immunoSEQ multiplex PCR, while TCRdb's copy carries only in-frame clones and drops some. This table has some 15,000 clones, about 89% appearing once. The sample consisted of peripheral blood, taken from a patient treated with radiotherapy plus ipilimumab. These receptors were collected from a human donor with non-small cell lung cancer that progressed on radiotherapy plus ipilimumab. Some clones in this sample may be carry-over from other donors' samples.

The CDR3 reads CASSPTGGHNEQFF. The DNA of the CDR3 is TGTGCCAGCAGCCCCACAGGGGGCCACAATGAGCAGTTCTTC. The rearrangement uses TRBV9 and TRBJ2-1; TRBD1 aligns across 9 bases. From germline, CDR1 is SGDLS and CDR2 YYNGEE. The J segment lost 5 bases and the V segment lost 4 bases, leaving 4 bases of the junction unmatched. The CDR3 is 14 amino acids.

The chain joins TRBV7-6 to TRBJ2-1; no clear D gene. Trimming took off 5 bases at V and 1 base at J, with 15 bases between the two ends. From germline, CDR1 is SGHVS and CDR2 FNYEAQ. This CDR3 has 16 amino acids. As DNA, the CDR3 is TGTGCCAGCAGCCCAATCGCGCGACAATCCTACAATGAGCAGTTCTTC. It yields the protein CASSPIARQSYNEQFF.

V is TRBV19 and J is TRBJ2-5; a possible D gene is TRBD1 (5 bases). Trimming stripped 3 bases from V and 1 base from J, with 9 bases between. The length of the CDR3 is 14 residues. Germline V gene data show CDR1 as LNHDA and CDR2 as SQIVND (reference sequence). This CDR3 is CASSINQGQETQYF. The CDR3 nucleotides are TGTGCCAGTAGTATCAATCAGGGCCAAGAGACCCAGTACTTC.

In DNA, the CDR3 is TGTGCCAGCAGCACCTACACAGATACGCAGTATTTT. It translates to CASSTYTDTQYF. The rearrangement links TRBV7-2 to TRBJ2-3; D is unresolved. The ends were cut back, 5 bases at V and 2 bases at J, with 5 bases in the middle. The CDR3 spans 12 residues. Germline CDR1 and CDR2: SGHTA and FQGNSA.

This CDR3 reads CSARIHPGDTF. The CDR3 coding sequence is TGCAGTGCTAGGATCCACCCCGGGGACACCTTC. The chain has TRBV20-1 and TRBJ1-2; D is undetermined. Germline V lookup: CDR1 DFQATT, CDR2 SNEGSKA (reference sequence). This CDR3 has 11 residues. Between the trimmed V and J ends, which lost 3 bases and 12 bases, there was a span of 14 bases.

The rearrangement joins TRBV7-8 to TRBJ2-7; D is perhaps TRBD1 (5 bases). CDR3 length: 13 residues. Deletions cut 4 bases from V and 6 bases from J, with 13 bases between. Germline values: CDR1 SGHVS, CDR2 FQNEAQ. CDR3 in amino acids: CASSSQGLLEQYF. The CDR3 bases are TGTGCCAGCAGCTCTCAGGGATTGCTCGAGCAGTACTTC.

CDR3 nucleotides: TGTGCCAGCAGTTATCCCAGACAGGGCGGCGAGCAGTACTTC. Amino acids: CASSYPRQGGEQYF. The J gene is TRBJ2-7, the V gene TRBV6-5; 7 nucleotides agree with TRBD1. CDR3 length equals 14 residues. V lost 3 bases to trimming and J lost 6 bases; unmatched junction nucleotides: 8. The germline gives CDR1 MNHEY, CDR2 SVGAGI.

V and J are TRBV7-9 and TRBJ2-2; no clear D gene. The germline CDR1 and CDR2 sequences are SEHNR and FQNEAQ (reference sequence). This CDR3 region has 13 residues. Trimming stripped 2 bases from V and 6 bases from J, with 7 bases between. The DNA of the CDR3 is TGTGCCAGCAGCTTATACGCGTCCGGGGAGCTGTTTTTT. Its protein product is CASSLYASGELFF.

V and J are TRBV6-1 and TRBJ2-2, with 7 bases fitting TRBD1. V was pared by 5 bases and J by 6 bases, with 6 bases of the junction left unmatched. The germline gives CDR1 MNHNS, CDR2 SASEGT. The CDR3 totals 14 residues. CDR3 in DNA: TGTGCCAGCAGTACGAGACAGGGTCCCGGGGAGCTGTTTTTT. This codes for CASSTRQGPGELFF.

This CDR3 is CASSPGLARNEQFF. CDR3 coding DNA: TGCGCCAGCAGCCCGGGACTAGCAAGGAATGAGCAGTTCTTC. The chain couples TRBV5-1 to TRBJ2-1, with 9 bases that match TRBD2. The CDR3 extends over 14 amino acids. J was trimmed by 7 bases and V by 4 bases; bases with no gene match: 6. The germline gives CDR1 SGHRS, CDR2 YFSETQ.

The CDR3 region has the DNA TGTGCCAGCAGCCCAAGGACAGGGGGCCGGTATGGCTACACCTTC. Its translation is CASSPRTGGRYGYTF. The V call is TRBV7-2, the J call TRBJ1-2; 11 nucleotides agree with TRBD1. The CDR3 length is 15 residues. Germline CDR1 reads SGHTA; CDR2 reads FQGNSA. V gave up 5 bases and J gave up 5 bases; unmatched junction bases: 7.

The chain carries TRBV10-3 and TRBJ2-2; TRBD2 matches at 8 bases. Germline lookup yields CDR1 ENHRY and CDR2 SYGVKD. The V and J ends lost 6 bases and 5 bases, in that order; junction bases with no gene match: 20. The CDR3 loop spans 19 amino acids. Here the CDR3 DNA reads TGTGCCATCAGATCCTCAATGGTGGGAGTAGCGGGGCTGACCGGGGAGCTGTTTTTT. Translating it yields CAIRSSMVGVAGLTGELFF.

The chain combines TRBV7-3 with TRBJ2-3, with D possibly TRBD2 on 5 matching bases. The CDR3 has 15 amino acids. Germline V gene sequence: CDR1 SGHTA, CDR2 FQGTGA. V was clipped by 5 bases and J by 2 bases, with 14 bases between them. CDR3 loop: CASSRTRDITDTQYF. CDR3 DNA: TGTGCCAGCAGCCGTACTAGGGATATCACAGATACGCAGTATTTT.

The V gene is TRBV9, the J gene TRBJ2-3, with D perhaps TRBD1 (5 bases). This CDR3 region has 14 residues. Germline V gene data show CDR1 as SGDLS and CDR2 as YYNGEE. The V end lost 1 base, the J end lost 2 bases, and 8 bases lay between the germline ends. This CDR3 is CASSVSRATDTQYF. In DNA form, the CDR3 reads TGTGCCAGCAGCGTATCCAGGGCCACAGATACGCAGTATTTT.

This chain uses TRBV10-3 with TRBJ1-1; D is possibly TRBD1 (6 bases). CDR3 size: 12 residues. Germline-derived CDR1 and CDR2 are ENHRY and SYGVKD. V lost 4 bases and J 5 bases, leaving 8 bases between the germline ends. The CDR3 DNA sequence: TGTGCCATCAGTGGCACAGGGACTGAAGCTTTCTTT. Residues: CAISGTGTEAFF.

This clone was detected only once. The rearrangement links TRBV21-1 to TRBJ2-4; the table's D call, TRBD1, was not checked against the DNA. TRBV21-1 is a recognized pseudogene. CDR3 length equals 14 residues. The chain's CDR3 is CASSGGTGMNIQYF. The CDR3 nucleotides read TGTGCCAGCAGCGGCGGGACAGGGATGAACATTCAGTACTTC.

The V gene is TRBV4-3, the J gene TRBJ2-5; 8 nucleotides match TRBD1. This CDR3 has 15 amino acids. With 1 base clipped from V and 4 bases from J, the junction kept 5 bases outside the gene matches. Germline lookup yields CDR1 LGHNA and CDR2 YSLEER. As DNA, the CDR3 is TGCGCCAGCAGCCAAGCAGACAGGGGCCGAGAGACCCAGTACTTC. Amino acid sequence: CASSQADRGRETQYF.

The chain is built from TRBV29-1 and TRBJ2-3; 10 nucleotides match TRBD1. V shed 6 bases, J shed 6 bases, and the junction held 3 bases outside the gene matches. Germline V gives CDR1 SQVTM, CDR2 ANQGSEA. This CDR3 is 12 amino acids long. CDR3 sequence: CSVDRGLDTQYF. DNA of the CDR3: TGCAGCGTCGACAGGGGGCTTGATACGCAGTATTTT.

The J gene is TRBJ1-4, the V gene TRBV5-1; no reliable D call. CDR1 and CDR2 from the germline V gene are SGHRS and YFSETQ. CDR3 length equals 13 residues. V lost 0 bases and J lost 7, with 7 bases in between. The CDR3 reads CASSLVAGEKLFF. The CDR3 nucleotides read TGCGCCAGCAGCTTGGTGGCAGGTGAAAAACTGTTTTTT.

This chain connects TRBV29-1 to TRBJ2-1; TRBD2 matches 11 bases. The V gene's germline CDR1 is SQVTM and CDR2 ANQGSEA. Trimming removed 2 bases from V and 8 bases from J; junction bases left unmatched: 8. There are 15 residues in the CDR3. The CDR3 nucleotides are TGCAGCGTTGAACGGCTAGCGGGGGGCGTCGATGAGCAGTTCTTC. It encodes CSVERLAGGVDEQFF.

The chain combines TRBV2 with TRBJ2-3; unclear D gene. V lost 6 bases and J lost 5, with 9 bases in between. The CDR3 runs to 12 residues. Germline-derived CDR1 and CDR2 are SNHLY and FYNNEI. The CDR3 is CASRGPEDTQYF. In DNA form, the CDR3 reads TGTGCCAGCAGGGGCCCCGAAGATACGCAGTATTTT.

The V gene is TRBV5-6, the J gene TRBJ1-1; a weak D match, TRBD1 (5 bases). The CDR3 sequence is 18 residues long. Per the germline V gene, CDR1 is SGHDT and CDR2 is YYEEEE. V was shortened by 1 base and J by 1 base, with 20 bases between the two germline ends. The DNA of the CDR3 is TGTGCCAGCAGCTTGATGGGGCATCTGTGGGGAACGAACACTGAAGCTTTCTTT. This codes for CASSLMGHLWGTNTEAFF.

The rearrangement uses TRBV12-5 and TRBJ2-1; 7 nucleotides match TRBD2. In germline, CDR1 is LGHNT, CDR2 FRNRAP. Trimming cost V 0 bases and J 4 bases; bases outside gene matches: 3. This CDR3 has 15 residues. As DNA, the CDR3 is TGTGCTAGTGGTTTGGTACTAGCGAGATACAATGAGCAGTTCTTC. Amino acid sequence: CASGLVLARYNEQFF.

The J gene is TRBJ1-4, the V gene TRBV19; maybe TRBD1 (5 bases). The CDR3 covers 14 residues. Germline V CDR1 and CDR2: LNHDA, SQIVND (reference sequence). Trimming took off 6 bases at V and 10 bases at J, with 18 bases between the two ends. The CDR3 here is CASRPPGQRGKLFF. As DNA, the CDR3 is TGTGCCAGTAGGCCCCCCGGCCAAAGGGGAAAACTGTTTTTT.

CDR3 DNA sequence: TGTGCCAGCAGGTTCGACAGGGGGTCTGATGGCTACACCTTC. It specifies CASRFDRGSDGYTF. This sequence joins TRBV5-5 and TRBJ1-2, with 9 bases fitting TRBD1. The CDR3 totals 14 residues. The junction had 8 bases not matched to a gene; V was cut back by 5 bases and J by 6 bases. Germline V gene lookup returns CDR1 SGHKS and CDR2 YYEKEE (reference sequence).

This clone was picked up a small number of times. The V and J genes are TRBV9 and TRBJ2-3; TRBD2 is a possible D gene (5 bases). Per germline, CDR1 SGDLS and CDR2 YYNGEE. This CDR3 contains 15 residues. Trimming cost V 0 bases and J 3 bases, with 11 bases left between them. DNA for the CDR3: TGTGCCAGCAGCGTAGAACAAGGGAGAACAGATACGCAGTATTTT. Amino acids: CASSVEQGRTDTQYF.

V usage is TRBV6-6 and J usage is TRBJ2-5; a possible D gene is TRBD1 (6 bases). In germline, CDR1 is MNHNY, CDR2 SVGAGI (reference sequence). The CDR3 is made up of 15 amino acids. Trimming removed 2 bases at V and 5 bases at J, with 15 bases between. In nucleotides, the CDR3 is TGTGCCAGCAGTTACCCGGAAAAGGGGGAGGAGACCCAGTACTTC. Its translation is CASSYPEKGEETQYF.

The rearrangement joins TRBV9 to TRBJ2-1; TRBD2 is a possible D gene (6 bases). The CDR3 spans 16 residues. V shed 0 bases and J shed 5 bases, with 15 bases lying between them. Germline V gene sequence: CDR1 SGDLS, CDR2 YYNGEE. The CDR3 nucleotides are TGTGCCAGCAGCGTAGGGTGGGTAGCGGAGGACAATGAGCAGTTCTTC. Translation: CASSVGWVAEDNEQFF.

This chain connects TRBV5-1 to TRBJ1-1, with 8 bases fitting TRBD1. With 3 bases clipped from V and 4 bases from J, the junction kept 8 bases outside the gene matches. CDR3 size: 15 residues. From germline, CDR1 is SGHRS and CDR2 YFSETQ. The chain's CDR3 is CASSSSQGASTEAFF. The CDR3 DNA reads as TGCGCCAGCAGCTCGTCCCAGGGGGCTAGCACTGAAGCTTTCTTT.

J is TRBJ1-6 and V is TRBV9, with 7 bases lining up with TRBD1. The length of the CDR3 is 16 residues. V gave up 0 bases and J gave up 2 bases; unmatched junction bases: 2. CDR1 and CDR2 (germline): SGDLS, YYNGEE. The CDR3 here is CASSVEGAPYNSPLHF. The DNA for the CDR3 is TGTGCCAGCAGCGTAGAGGGGGCGCCCTATAATTCACCCCTCCACTTT.